This entry concerns a single T cell receptor (beta chain). This entry comes from a study of blood T cell repertoires in COVID-19. At the level of the study: The United States, Italy and Spain provided the acute and convalescent COVID-19 samples.

TCRdb's table, derived via immunoSEQ multiplex PCR, lists solely in-frame clones and lacks some. The repertoire includes more than 35,000 clones, around nine tenths of them detected once, and 4.8% sits in the top ten. The germline V and J ends were trimmed by 3 bases and 2 bases, with 19 bases remaining between them. Germline CDR1 and CDR2: SGHAT and FQNNGV. The CDR3 is 17 amino acids. The sequenced sample consisted of peripheral blood. The clonotype comes from a human donor in a cohort sampled during active COVID-19. The chain has TRBV11-2 and TRBJ2-5; the D gene is possibly TRBD2 (6 bases). CDR3 coding DNA: TGTGCCAGCAGCTTTGGGGGAGGCAACCTCAGACAAGAGACCCAGTACTTC. This encodes CASSFGGGNLRQETQYF.